One TCR beta chain is described in this entry. Many counts were recorded for this clonotype. Its antigen is currently not known. The input lacks base qualities; no much larger clone sits a single base away. This entry belongs to a study listed by TCRdb under 2016. Reading from cysteine to phenylalanine, the CDR3 counts 15 amino acids. Here the CDR3 DNA is all that survives: 45 bases in frame from base 1. From the germline V gene, CDR1 is SGHTA and CDR2 is FQGNSA. V is cut by 2 bases and J by 2 bases, and the space between the germline ends is 12 bases. Preparation of the library involved RT-PCR. The instrument given in TCRdb is Illumina MiSeq. The raw public reads went through TCRdb reprocessing: fastp at Q25, MiXCR clone calling, in-frame beta chains kept. One record per CDR3 amino acid sequence lists the most common genes and DNA. The sample profile shows about 680,000 distinct CDR3 sequences; approximately 15% of them were found once. The top ten clonotypes cover about 3.9% of the sample.

The chain is assembled from TRBV7-2 and TRBJ1-1, with a weak D call of TRBD1 (5 bases match). The source is a female donor in good health, serving as a healthy control. The sequencing sample was made of memory CD4+ T cells from blood. The CDR3: CASSLQGLYNTEAFF. The DNA sequence is TGTGCCAGCAGCTTACAGGGATTGTATAACACTGAAGCTTTCTTT.